This entry lists 10 T cell receptor beta chains sequenced from one sample in a study of cytotoxic CD8 clonotypes in ibrutinib-treated CLL (dated by TCRdb to 2020 to 2023). Library method: the immunoSEQ multiplex PCR assay. TCRdb stores this immuneACCESS table with in-frame sequences only. Part of the clones is absent; in the studies checked, under half of the shortfall reflects unresolved V genes, and no reason is known for the rest. The sample profile shows hundreds of thousands of clones; roughly 80% of them were found once. Jointly, the top ten make up over 6.5% of the sample. The source material was PBMCs, sampled before ibrutinib treatment. The origin of the receptors is a human donor with chronic lymphocytic leukemia.

This clone was found once. V is TRBV4-3 and J is TRBJ2-5; D perhaps matches TRBD1 (5 bases). CDR3 length: 14 amino acids. Trimming removed 1 base from V and 5 bases from J, with 11 bases in between. The germline V gene has CDR1 LGHNA and CDR2 YSLEER. The CDR3 loop is CASSQAGFVETQYF. CDR3 bases: TGCGCCAGCAGCCAAGCAGGGTTTGTCGAGACCCAGTACTTC.

The chain employs TRBV5-1 and TRBJ2-1; no clear D. Trimming cost V 1 base and J 8 bases, with 19 bases left between them. CDR1 is SGHRS, CDR2 YFSETQ, per germline. The CDR3 consists of 16 residues. CDR3 loop: CASSLFGGRSYDEQFF. The CDR3 nucleotides are TGCGCCAGCAGCTTGTTTGGTGGCAGGTCGTACGATGAGCAGTTCTTC.

The chain employs TRBV2 and TRBJ2-7; no firm D call. V was pared by 2 bases and J by 0 bases, with 8 bases between. The CDR3 totals 14 residues. The germline CDR1 and CDR2 sequences are SNHLY and FYNNEI. The CDR3 nucleotides are TGTGCCAGCAGTGAACGGGTAAACTCCTACGAGCAGTACTTC. It specifies CASSERVNSYEQYF.

In its sample, this clone was seen once. The V and J genes are TRBV9 and TRBJ2-7; tentatively, D is TRBD2 (6 bases). CDR1 and CDR2 from the germline V gene are SGDLS and YYNGEE. V was trimmed by 1 base and J by 5 bases, leaving 10 bases between them. The CDR3 covers 13 residues. CDR3 sequence: CASSVRWRDEQYF. In DNA, the CDR3 is TGTGCCAGCAGCGTAAGGTGGAGGGACGAGCAGTACTTC.

This clone was detected once. The chain links TRBV5-4 to TRBJ2-7, with 7 bases that match TRBD1. The CDR3 has 14 amino acids. The germline V gene has CDR1 SGHNT and CDR2 YYREEE (reference sequence). With V trimmed by 3 bases and J by 3 bases, 6 bases remained unmatched. The CDR3 is CASSSPGQYYEQYF. CDR3 nucleotides: TGTGCCAGCAGCTCTCCGGGACAGTACTACGAGCAGTACTTC. The complete variable domain, with remaining parts taken from reference TRBV5-4 and TRBJ2-7, reads ETGVTQSPTHLIKTRGQQVTLRCSSQSGHNTVSWYQQALGQGPQFIFQYYREEENGRGNFPPRFSGLQFPNYSSELNVNALELDDSALYLCASSSPGQYYEQYFGPGTRLTVT.

This rearrangement joins TRBV10-3 to TRBJ2-7; TRBD2 matches at 12 bases. CDR1 is ENHRY, CDR2 SYGVKD, per germline. J was trimmed by 6 bases and V by 2 bases; bases with no gene match: 8. The CDR3 runs to 16 residues. CDR3 sequence (DNA): TGTGCCATCAGTGAGCCACCTAGCGGGAGGGCCTTCGAGCAGTACTTC. Translated, it gives CAISEPPSGRAFEQYF.

The chain joins TRBV7-9 to TRBJ1-1; D not resolved. The ends were cut back, 7 bases at V and 8 bases at J, with 14 bases in the middle. CDR3 length equals 12 residues. The germline CDR1 and CDR2 sequences are SEHNR and FQNEAQ (reference sequence). The CDR3 DNA follows: TGTGCCAGCACCGAACCGACGCCAGAAGCTTTCTTT. It codes for CASTEPTPEAFF.

This clone was recorded only once. The chain employs TRBV30 and TRBJ1-4; a possible D gene is TRBD1 (5 bases). Trimming removed 5 bases from V and 14 bases from J, with 18 bases in between. CDR1 is GTSNPN and CDR2 is SVGIG in the germline V gene (reference sequence). The CDR3 covers 12 residues. Written as DNA, the CDR3 is TGTGCCTGGGCACCCCCGACAGCAGAGCTGTTTTTT. This codes for CAWAPPTAELFF.

This clone was seen just once. The CDR3 protein is CASSPGRGYF. Written as DNA, the CDR3 is TGTGCCAGCAGTCCAGGGAGAGGGTACTTC. The chain has TRBV2 and TRBJ2-7, with D perhaps being TRBD1 or TRBD2 (5 bases each). Germline loops: CDR1 SNHLY, CDR2 FYNNEI. This CDR3 comprises 10 residues. The ends were cut back, 5 bases at V and 12 bases at J, with 11 bases in the middle.

The gene calls are TRBV7-9 and TRBJ2-1; 8 positions match TRBD2. Germline loops: CDR1 SEHNR, CDR2 FQNEAQ (reference sequence). The CDR3 has 14 amino acids. Germline trimming cut 8 bases from V and 1 base from J; bases unmatched to any gene: 4. The CDR3 loop reads CASGPSGSYNEQFF. CDR3 nucleotides: TGTGCCAGCGGTCCTAGCGGGTCCTACAATGAGCAGTTCTTC.